This TCR beta chain was identified during a study of blood T cell repertoires in COVID-19. Across the whole study: T cells, B-cell-depleted T cells, or PBMCs provided the cDNA or gDNA that served as material.

Original processing notes: The assay estimated nucleated cells by amplifying reference gene primers. Sequencing was performed with immunoSEQ multiplex PCR; in TCRdb, only in-frame clones are kept and a portion is missing. The V and J calls and clone size come from that table; D and trimming were worked out from the DNA. Of about 160,000 clones in the sample, under 95% were seen once. This TCR was recovered from a man between 18 and 35 years old with acute or convalescent COVID-19. Sequenced input: peripheral blood.

CDR3: CASSWGGLDTEAFF. CDR3 DNA: TGTGCCAGCAGTTGGGGGGGGCTGGACACTGAAGCTTTCTTT. The rearrangement joins TRBV27 to TRBJ1-1, with a weak D call TRBD1 (6 bases). In germline, CDR1 is MNHEY, CDR2 SMNVEV (reference sequence). V lost 4 bases to trimming and J lost 3 bases, with 12 bases between them. The CDR3 sequence is 14 residues long.